These 14 T cell receptor beta chains were sequenced from one sample in a study of Ad26.COV2.S vaccination and SARS-CoV-2 variants. Described treatment: 19 received Ad26.COV2.S at low or high dose, single or two shots; about 5 received placebo; per-sample allocation not given. The study sampled participants on day 63 after the first vaccine or placebo injection. This table comes from immunoSEQ multiplex PCR, and its TCRdb copy is limited to in-frame clones, with some not included. In the table there are roughly 400,000 clones, 90% of which are singletons. The sample here was peripheral blood, taken in a trial of Ad26.COV2.S vaccine versus placebo. The receptors originated from a person aged 18-65 years who received the Ad26.COV2.S COVID-19 vaccine or a placebo.

This clone appeared a few times. V is TRBV30 and J is TRBJ1-3, with D perhaps matching TRBD1 (6 bases). The CDR3 consists of 14 residues. Germline loops: CDR1 GTSNPN, CDR2 SVGIG (reference sequence). V gave up 5 bases and J gave up 0 bases, with 11 bases separating them. The CDR3 reads CAWDRTTSGNTIYF. Written as DNA, the CDR3 is TGTGCCTGGGACAGGACTACCTCTGGAAACACCATATATTTT.

This rearrangement joins TRBV7-8 to TRBJ1-1, with 10 nucleotides matching TRBD1. Germline CDR1 is SGHVS and CDR2 is FQNEAQ. The CDR3 sequence is 13 residues long. The trim removed 5 bases at V and 5 bases at J, leaving 2 bases unmatched. CDR3 sequence reads: CASSQGQGTEAFF. The CDR3 DNA reads as TGTGCCAGCAGCCAGGGACAGGGGACTGAAGCTTTCTTT.

V gene TRBV6-2 or TRBV6-3 combines with J gene TRBJ2-1; TRBD2 matches 12 bases. The CDR3 contains 16 residues. V gave up 2 bases and J gave up 7 bases; unmatched junction bases: 6. Germline values: CDR1 MNHEY, CDR2 SVGEGT. CDR3 sequence (DNA): TGTGCCAGCAGTTACCTACTAGCGGGAGGAATAAATGAGCAGTTCTTC. This translates into CASSYLLAGGINEQFF.

The chain's CDR3 is CASSLEELIANTGELFF. Written as DNA, the CDR3 is TGCGCCAGCAGCTTGGAGGAGCTTATCGCGAACACCGGGGAGCTGTTTTTT. The chain has TRBV5-1 and TRBJ2-2; no definite D call. Germline V CDR1 and CDR2: SGHRS, YFSETQ. V gave up 0 bases and J gave up 0 bases, with 12 bases separating them. The length of the CDR3 is 17 residues.

The CDR3 is CASSFLPYEQYF. As DNA, the CDR3 is TGTGCCAGCAGTTTTTTACCCTACGAGCAGTACTTC. This rearrangement joins TRBV28 to TRBJ2-7; D is ambiguous. This CDR3 comprises 12 residues. V was trimmed by 3 bases and J by 2 bases, leaving 5 bases between them. Germline V CDR1 and CDR2: MDHEN, SYDVKM.

This clone was picked up a small number of times. The V call is TRBV11-1, the J call TRBJ2-7, with unresolved D. V lost 5 bases and J lost 0, with 5 bases in between. The germline V gene has CDR1 SGHAT and CDR2 FQDESV (reference sequence). The CDR3 spans 12 residues. The CDR3 is CASSKSSYEQYF. CDR3 nucleotides: TGTGCCAGCAGCAAGAGCTCCTACGAGCAGTACTTC.

The rearrangement links TRBV9 to TRBJ2-1; a possible D gene is TRBD1 (6 bases). This CDR3 has 13 residues. With 2 bases removed from V and 9 bases from J, the gap between germline ends came to 12 bases. Germline V CDR1 and CDR2: SGDLS, YYNGEE. CDR3 sequence: CASSVAGDAEQFF. CDR3 in DNA: TGTGCCAGCAGCGTCGCAGGGGACGCTGAGCAGTTCTTC.

This chain uses TRBV9 with TRBJ2-7; 9 bases are a match to TRBD1. From germline, CDR1 is SGDLS and CDR2 YYNGEE. The CDR3 sequence is 13 residues long. The V gene end was trimmed by 2 bases and the J gene end by 6 bases; junction bases not matched to a gene: 3. The CDR3 reads CASSVTGGIEQYF. The CDR3 DNA follows: TGTGCCAGCAGCGTTACAGGGGGCATCGAGCAGTACTTC.

The gene calls are TRBV18 and TRBJ1-4; 8 bases match TRBD1. This CDR3 is 16 amino acids long. Germline V gene sequence: CDR1 KGHSH, CDR2 LQKENI. V lost 4 bases and J lost 4; bases outside the gene matches: 8. The CDR3 region is CASSRGQVQSNEKLFF. The CDR3 DNA reads TGTGCCAGCTCACGGGGACAGGTTCAAAGTAATGAAAAACTGTTTTTT.

The chain recombines TRBV12-3 or TRBV12-4 with TRBJ2-3, with D perhaps TRBD1 (6 bases). V was pared by 3 bases and J by 5 bases, with 9 bases between. CDR3 length: 13 residues. DNA for the CDR3: TGTGCCAGCAGTTTCCGAGGGGGAGATACGCAGTATTTT. The encoded protein is CASSFRGGDTQYF.

This clone was observed a single time. The DNA for the CDR3 is TGTGCCAGCAGTTCCCGCAGGGGAGCCACTGAAGCTTTCTTT. Amino acids: CASSSRRGATEAFF. V is TRBV27 and J is TRBJ1-1; tentatively, D is TRBD1 (6 bases). The germline V gene encodes CDR1 MNHEY and CDR2 SMNVEV (reference sequence). The V and J ends lost 4 bases and 4 bases respectively, with 13 bases between them. The CDR3 is made up of 14 amino acids.

CDR3 sequence: CASSYVPAYPNTGELFF. DNA for the CDR3: TGTGCCAGCAGTTACGTCCCAGCCTACCCGAACACCGGGGAGCTGTTTTTT. This sequence joins TRBV6-2 or TRBV6-3 and TRBJ2-2; D remains ambiguous. V dropped 2 bases and J dropped 0 bases, with 13 bases sitting between them. In germline, CDR1 is MNHEY, CDR2 SVGEGT. The CDR3 has 17 amino acids.

This chain joins TRBV27 and TRBJ1-1, with D perhaps matching TRBD1 (6 bases). CDR1 MNHEY and CDR2 SMNVEV come from the germline V gene (reference sequence). The V gene lost 7 bases and the J gene lost 5 bases, with 8 bases spanning the gap. The CDR3 loop spans 11 amino acids. The CDR3 bases are TGTGCCAGCATCACAGGGACTGAAGCTTTCTTT. Translation: CASITGTEAFF.

V and J are TRBV27 and TRBJ2-1; 12 nucleotides match TRBD1. The CDR3 is made up of 17 amino acids. V lost 5 bases, J lost 8 bases, and 13 bases stayed unmatched. The germline gives CDR1 MNHEY, CDR2 SMNVEV (reference sequence). The CDR3 sequence: CASSLTRDRGRIHEQFF. CDR3 DNA sequence: TGTGCCAGCAGTCTAACCCGGGACAGGGGGCGGATCCATGAGCAGTTCTTC.